These T cell receptor beta chains were read from a single sample in a study of regulatory and conventional T cells in RAG deficiency. Sequenced by immunoSEQ multiplex PCR; TCRdb stores in-frame clones only, minus some. The table lists 29,000 or so clones, nearly 95% of them singletons. A further study also used this sample, focusing on regulatory T cells.

Sequenced sample: CD25- CD4+ T cells sorted from blood. These receptor sequences come from a human donor in good health. Both conserved end residues are part of each CDR3. Rows give clone size only sometimes, using once, few, many, or a class for an expanded clone.

v_call clone_size cdr3_aa
TRBV2 . CASSQEQGAITEAFF
TRBV2 . CASSKRTMNTEAFF
TRBV25-1 . CASSVATSPTDTQYF
TRBV13 . CASSFGRTRSPLHF
TRBV9 . CASSVGLAGLEEQFF
TRBV7-9 . CASSQTQGHQETQYF
TRBV2 . CASTRQGLDGGYTF
TRBV6-6 once CATSQGYGETQYF
TRBV30 . CAWSPGQNYEQYF
TRBV6-5 few CASSRFMNLADTQYF
TRBV19 once CASTTMGAGSNQPQHF
TRBV11-2 . CASSLDNGANVLTF
TRBV5-4 . CASSPVEGSYEQYF
TRBV19 . CASTVPGGARGYTF
TRBV5-1 . CASSLTSGKETQYF
TRBV5-1 . CASSSKPGNGYEQYF
TRBV6-5 . CASSYSRGNGYTF
TRBV7-2 . CASSLVGGPPLHF
TRBV7-6 . CASSLSLLPQTQYF
TRBV20-1 . CSGEAKNIQYF
TRBV6-5 . CASSYSSAGQIYEQYF
TRBV20-1 . CSAARNTEAFF
TRBV19 . CASSSQGAGNQPQHF
TRBV30 . CAWKAGNSNQPQHF
TRBV19 . CASSGEGWSYEQYF
TRBV5-1 . CASSLGQGGEQYF